This entry features one T cell receptor beta chain sequence. This clone was observed a handful of times. Its antigen is still unknown. Base qualities are missing; no much larger clone stands one base away. Unstimulated PBMCs, after thawing, were stained for CD3, CD4 and CD8 and then FACS-sorted into CD3+CD4+ and CD3+CD8+ populations. All 8 studied subjects were randomized to withdrawal of immunosuppression. Genomic DNA was isolated with the Qiagen DNeasy Blood and Tissue Kit. High-throughput TCRbeta CDR3 sequencing of frozen genomic DNA was performed by immunoSEQ, with PCR amplification, mapping, bias correction and internal controls included. Per the source publication's procedure: Only productive rearrangements were retained, and each unique TCRbeta sequence was defined by its CDR3 nucleotide sequence together with its V and J gene. Donor-reactive sequences required at least 5-fold expansion in CFSE-low cells versus unstimulated pre-transplant cells and at least 0.01% frequency. Minimum frequency thresholds were set for each subject on the basis of the unstimulated sample with the lowest template count, so that a detection power of at least 90% was ensured. Jensen-Shannon divergence between the top 1000 TCRbeta sequences after and before transplant was used to measure repertoire turnover. Changes in detection of donor-reactive sequences were assessed with two-sided Fisher's exact tests. Drawn from immuneACCESS, this table holds only the in-frame rearrangements with V and J called that TCRdb kept. Clones are partly lost; checked studies trace under half to an unresolved V gene and leave the rest unexplained. The DNA gave D and trimming, while V, J and clone size come from that table. Here the sample has 45,000 or so clones; just over 85% occur a single time. The ten largest clones capture almost 2.5% of the sample.

This sample is drawn from a study of T cell clones after liver transplantation (dated by TCRdb to the late 2010s). Broadly, across the study: The samples were obtained from ITN030ST, a randomized trial that attempted immunosuppression withdrawal within 2 years after liver transplantation. After a pre-transplant mixed lymphocyte reaction, TCRbeta sequencing was used to pinpoint donor-reactive T cell clones, which were subsequently tracked in post-transplant blood. As an antigen-independent comparator for donor-reactive sequences, third party-reactive TCRbeta sequences were also identified from pre-transplant MLRs. Three of the eight recipients were HCV-positive; the others were transplanted for non-autoimmune, non-viral indications. Until randomization at 12-24 months post-transplant, subjects were given standard immunosuppression, with no induction therapy. To count as tolerant, a recipient had to stay completely off immunosuppression for at least one year without liver enzymes climbing beyond twice the upper limit of normal. Blood samples were collected pre-transplant, pre-randomization before withdrawal, and post-randomization after either complete withdrawal or failed withdrawal. Of the 8 liver transplant recipients making up the studied cohort, 3 were classified as tolerant and 5 as non-tolerant. Broad study findings and their caveats: Because allograft tissue specimens were not available, migration of donor-reactive T cells into the graft, rather than deletion, may have occurred. In two subjects, low numbers of available donor cells limited the measurable donor-reactive repertoire. The decline in donor-reactive sequences exceeded the decline in third party-reactive sequences, suggesting partial antigen-specific deletion that was unrelated to withdrawal success. Conclusions were preliminary, limited by small, heterogeneous patient numbers and non-standardized post-transplant time points. When repertoire turnover was taken into account, detection of donor-reactive sequences was significantly reduced in 7 of 8 subjects for CD4 and in 8 of 8 subjects for CD8. Circulating donor-reactive CD4 TCRbeta sequences fell significantly post-transplant in most of the 8 subjects, irrespective of tolerance or HCV status.

The trim is 5 bases for V and 1 base for J, with a gap of 11 bases between the germline ends. From the cysteine up to the phenylalanine, the CDR3 has a length of 15 residues. Only the CDR3 region is kept as DNA, spanning 45 bases read in frame from base 1. The germline V gene (reference sequence) sets CDR1 to SEHNR and CDR2 to FQNEAQ. The chain employs TRBV7-9 and TRBJ2-2; no D gene is confidently identified. Source: CD4+ T cells from blood, taken 24 months after liver transplant. The receptor was derived from a human patient who received a liver transplant. Following a transplant, some T cells may be graft donor cells, not patient cells. The nucleotide sequence reads TGTGCCAGCAGCCTCCGGGTGGGGAACACCGGGGAGCTGTTTTTT. The encoded protein is CASSLRVGNTGELFF.